This entry features one TCR beta chain sequence. Its target is not known. Here immunoSEQ multiplex PCR was the method, and the copy in TCRdb shows in-frame clones only, minus some. The sample lists over 95,000 clones, about 86% occurring once. These data come from a study of T cell responses to AZD1222 COVID-19 vaccine. Overall study findings and caveats: Only a handful of AZD1222 recipients, several in all, had baseline seropositivity.

The CDR3 totals 14 residues. Germline CDR1 reads MRHNA; CDR2 reads SNTAGT. Germline trimming cut 6 bases from V and 1 base from J; bases unmatched to any gene: 3. Sequencing was performed on peripheral blood, taken on day 0 of AZD1222 vaccination. The V gene is TRBV6-4, the J gene TRBJ1-1, with TRBD1 matching 9 bases. The TCR comes from an adult in good health. The DNA of the CDR3 is TGTGCCAGCAGATCGACAGGGGGGAACACTGAAGCTTTCTTT. As protein: CASRSTGGNTEAFF.